This TCR beta chain was identified during a study of OX40 agonist ivuxolimab in advanced cancers. CDR1 is MGHDK, CDR2 SYGVNS, per germline. The CDR3 runs to 13 residues. The V end lost 10 bases, the J end lost 4 bases, and 16 bases lay between the germline ends. Turning to this clone: The antigen is undetermined.

Findings and caveats of the study: CD8+ T cells averaged more expanded clones than CD4+.

Profiling relied on immunoSEQ multiplex PCR, and the TCRdb table lists in-frame clones only, not all of them. The sample gives roughly 54,000 clones, roughly 81% of which show up once; 0.95% to 1.5% is in the top ten. The input for sequencing was CD4+ or CD8+ T cells sorted from blood, taken in a trial of the OX40 agonist ivuxolimab. The chain employs TRBV25-1 and TRBJ1-1; tentatively, D is TRBD1 (6 bases). The receptor's source is an adult with an advanced solid tumor such as melanoma, head and neck, liver or kidney cancer. The CDR3 sequence: CATARGSSTEAFF. DNA for the CDR3: TGTGCCACCGCCAGGGGATCGAGCACTGAAGCTTTCTTT.